This T cell receptor beta chain stems from a study of cytomegalovirus exposure and HLA in healthy donors. Looking at the study overall: Researchers previously reported finding roughly 120 million unique TCR beta sequences from 170 million or so T cells. Early released data had about 80 million unique TCRs, all coming from HLA-typed donors.

Study results and limitations: What a later analysis showed was that several of the most significant clusters appeared linked to common viral pathogens.

As for this clone: Its target is not known.

The PCR employed 60 Vbeta primers together with 13 Jbeta primers. Using immunoSEQ multiplex PCR, the repertoire was profiled, and TCRdb retains in-frame clones only, with some absent. Of about 130,000 clones in the sample, roughly four fifths were seen once. The sample comprised PBMCs. The receptor's source is a man aged 25 to 45 in good health and CMV-seronegative.

The CDR3 sequence is CASSPSSSQGSHGYTF. CDR3 coding DNA: TGTGCCAGCTCACCATCTAGTTCACAGGGCTCCCACGGCTACACCTTC. The rearrangement joins TRBV18 to TRBJ1-2; perhaps TRBD1 as D (6 bases). Germline CDR1 KGHSH, CDR2 LQKENI. The CDR3 length is 16 residues. V was cut by 2 bases and J by 8 bases, with 21 bases left in between.